This T cell receptor beta chain emerged from a study of human T cells and chemical hapten exposure (dated by TCRdb to the early 2020s). Context from the whole study: For sensitization, 2% DPC in acetone was applied to a 2 cm by 2 cm area of upper inner arm skin. Patient blood was sampled pre-sensitization (week 0) and at 2, 6 and about 24 weeks after DPC sensitization. Libraries were combined into a pool for sequencing, and differences in TCR yield between samples came mainly from small differences in library volumes within the pool. Patch tests used Finn chambers with 0.01% DPC on the upper back, scored after 6 days by International Contact Dermatitis Research Group standards. The patient cohort, mostly female, included alopecia areata with under or over 50% scalp involvement, alopecia totalis and alopecia universalis. Patients additionally received weekly therapeutic DPC doses to the scalp throughout the roughly 24-week study period. Blood for TCR sequencing was provided by twenty-nine alopecia patients at one to four time points (pre-sensitization, 2, 6 and 24 weeks). Peripheral blood TCR repertoire changes were tracked in vivo in alopecia patients during primary and secondary sensitization to the hapten diphenylcyclopropenone (DPC).

Libraries came from RACE. The sequencing machine was a NextSeq 500. During library preparation, unique molecular identifiers were attached to individual cDNA molecules so that TCRs could be counted quantitatively and reproducibly. From each blood RNA sample, both TCR alpha and TCR beta chains were sequenced. From the authors' description of their analysis: The median number of TCRs per sample was roughly 94,000, ranging from about 20,000 to 750,000. V, J and CDR3 annotation of the TCR reads was performed with the Decombinator software suite. To make PS versus PT1 abundance plots, every sample was subsampled to the same number of TCRs (28,000). TCRs were defined as expanded if absent before sensitization and observed at least eight times at the 2-week time point. TCRdb cleaned the public reads at Q25 with fastp, built clones with MiXCR and kept in-frame beta chains. Each CDR3 protein gets just one entry, which takes the most common genes and DNA from the rows behind it. The V and J calls, along with clone size, are taken from TCRdb and not from the paper's own processing. The sample profile shows roughly 120,000 distinct CDR3 sequences; about a tenth of them were found once. More than 3% of the sample goes to the ten largest clones.

Study-wide conclusions, independent of this receptor: DPC sensitization did not change how many TCRs were above 1 in 1000 frequency, and no evidence was found of alterations in global repertoire structure. All patients had alopecia, a presumed autoimmune disease, so their immune response might differ from that of healthy individuals. Compared with pre-sensitization or healthy control sets, expanded TCRs formed significantly more large CDR3 similarity clusters, which is consistent with antigen-driven responses. The number of PT1 expanded TCRs positively correlated with patch test score, significant at thresholds 8, 16 and 32 but not 4. After repeated subsampling, the strength of the expansion versus patch-test correlation and the threshold at which it became significant changed.

The time point label corresponds to: patch test 2, 6 weeks after DPC sensitization. Per the publication, the treatment or condition label means: therapeutic diphenylcyclopropenone sensitization with weekly scalp DPC. At each patch-test visit, blood was drawn before the patch test was applied. Patients were eligible if aged 18 to 70, diagnosed with alopecia and judged suitable for DPC therapy, and pregnant patients were excluded. Total RNA was extracted from unfractionated whole blood collected in Tempus Blood RNA tubes. Deletion took 4 bases off V and 2 bases off J, with a span of 20 bases between the germline ends. CDR1 and CDR2 (MGHDK, SYGVNS) derive from the germline V gene. Including cysteine and phenylalanine, the CDR3 has 17 amino acids. Of the read, only the CDR3 DNA is kept; its 51 bases are in frame from base 1. This clonotype was counted ten times or more. The antigen it recognizes is unknown. No per-base quality is available; no much larger clone lies one base away.

The specimen was whole blood, collected in connection with sensitization to the hapten diphenylcyclopropenone (DPC). The receptor was isolated from a woman aged 40 to 50 with alopecia areata. Some clones in this sample may be carry-over from other donors' samples. The V and J genes are TRBV25-1 and TRBJ1-1; TRBD1 is a possible D gene, resting on 5 matching bases. The DNA sequence reads TGTGCCAGCAGTGGGAAGTTGACGGGGCTGACTAACACTGAAGCTTTCTTT. Its protein is CASSGKLTGLTNTEAFF.